The 30 T cell receptor beta chains below come from one sample, sequenced in a study of cytomegalovirus exposure and HLA in healthy donors. The study ran its PCR with 60 Vbeta and 13 Jbeta primers. Clones were read by immunoSEQ multiplex PCR, and TCRdb kept only the in-frame ones, dropping some. In the table there are about 160,000 clones, over 65% of which are singletons. The sample was PBMCs. These receptors all come from a man between 35 and 55 years old in good health and CMV-seropositive.

This clone was seen only once. At one end the junction does not follow the germline gene, possibly because of a read error. Additional DNA sequences in this sample encode the identical CDR3. The chain is built from TRBV9 and TRBJ1-6; D is perhaps TRBD1 (5 bases). CDR3 length equals 17 residues. Germline CDR1 is SGDLS and CDR2 is YYNGEE. In DNA, the CDR3 is TGTGCCAGCAGCGTAGAACCCCGGACATCTTATAATTCCCCCCTCCACTTT. Amino acid sequence: CASSVEPRTSYNSPLHF.

The CDR3 DNA reads as TGCAGCGTTGACGGACAGGGGGCGAACACTGAAGCTTTCTTT. The encoded protein is CSVDGQGANTEAFF. The V and J genes are TRBV29-1 and TRBJ1-1; 11 bases fit TRBD1. This CDR3 is 14 amino acids long. V was pared by 3 bases and J by 1 base, with 1 base of the junction left unmatched. CDR1 and CDR2 from the germline V gene are SQVTM and ANQGSEA.

The V and J genes are TRBV20-1 and TRBJ1-5; D possibly corresponds to TRBD1 (6 bases). This CDR3 contains 11 residues. Per germline, CDR1 DFQATT and CDR2 SNEGSKA (reference sequence). V lost 7 bases to trimming and J lost 9 bases, with 13 bases between them. In DNA form, the CDR3 reads TGCAGTGGGGCAGGGGAAGGGCCCCAGCATTTT. This codes for CSGAGEGPQHF.

The chain links TRBV7-2 to TRBJ1-6; 10 nucleotides agree with TRBD1. This CDR3 spans 15 amino acids. The germline CDR1 and CDR2 sequences are SGHTA and FQGNSA. V was clipped by 5 bases and J by 14 bases; unmatched bases: 12. The DNA for the CDR3 is TGTGCCAGCAGCCCCTCCGGGACAGGGGTTCTGTCCCTCCACTTT. Translated: CASSPSGTGVLSLHF.

The V gene is TRBV9, the J gene TRBJ1-5, with D uncertain. The germline V gene encodes CDR1 SGDLS and CDR2 YYNGEE. The CDR3 extends over 14 amino acids. Trimming took 0 bases from V and 5 from J, leaving 9 bases between them. Written as DNA, the CDR3 is TGTGCCAGCAGCGTAGGTCCCGGGGATCAGCCCCAGCATTTT. Protein: CASSVGPGDQPQHF.

This clone appeared once. This chain joins TRBV2 and TRBJ2-7, with unresolved D. V lost 4 bases, J lost 2 bases, and 6 bases lay in between. The CDR3 sequence is 12 residues long. Germline values: CDR1 SNHLY, CDR2 FYNNEI. The chain's CDR3 is CASSVSTYEQYF. The CDR3 DNA sequence: TGTGCCAGCAGTGTTAGTACCTACGAGCAGTACTTC.

This clone came up a few times. The chain recombines TRBV7-8 with TRBJ1-6; D perhaps matches TRBD1 (6 bases). Trimming shortened V by 5 bases and J by 9 bases, and 20 bases separated the two germline ends. The CDR3 is made up of 16 amino acids. The germline V gene encodes CDR1 SGHVS and CDR2 FQNEAQ. The CDR3 coding sequence is TGTGCCAGCAGCCGTCGGGCAGGGGCCCTTCTTTCACCCCTCCACTTT. Translated, it gives CASSRRAGALLSPLHF. Full variable domain (remainder filled in from reference TRBV7-8 and TRBJ1-6): GAGVSQSPRYKVAKRGQDVALRCDPISGHVSLFWYQQALGQGPEFLTYFQNEAQLDKSGLPSDRFFAERPEGSVSTLKIQRTQQEDSAVYLCASSRRAGALLSPLHFGNGTRLTVT.

The rearrangement links TRBV6-1 to TRBJ1-5; D is unresolved. Trimming removed 7 bases at V and 2 bases at J, with 15 bases between. Germline lookup yields CDR1 MNHNS and CDR2 SASEGT. There are 15 residues in the CDR3. CDR3 protein: CASNPDVGGNQPQHF. In DNA form, the CDR3 reads TGTGCCAGCAACCCCGACGTCGGAGGCAATCAGCCCCAGCATTTT.

This clone was observed a handful of times. The genes are TRBV13 and TRBJ1-2, with unresolved D. Between the trimmed V and J ends, which lost 7 bases and 7 bases, there was a span of 22 bases. The CDR3 length is 15 residues. CDR1 and CDR2 from the germline V gene are PRHDT and FYEKMQ (reference sequence). The CDR3 sequence: CASTVVSERVGGYTF. For the CDR3, the DNA is TGTGCCAGCACCGTCGTAAGTGAGAGAGTTGGTGGCTACACCTTC.

The chain carries TRBV6-5 and TRBJ2-1; TRBD1 aligns across 8 bases. J was trimmed by 3 bases and V by 7 bases; bases with no gene match: 8. Germline V gene sequence: CDR1 MNHEY, CDR2 SVGAGI. This CDR3 is 15 amino acids long. CDR3 amino acids: CASTIGQGSYNEQFF. CDR3 DNA: TGTGCCAGCACCATCGGACAGGGAAGCTACAATGAGCAGTTCTTC.

With regard to this clone: The sample contains more than one DNA sequence encoding this CDR3. The chain has TRBV6-5 and TRBJ1-2; TRBD1 agrees at 12 bases. Germline assignment: CDR1 MNHEY and CDR2 SVGAGI. The V and J ends lost 2 bases and 7 bases, in that order; junction bases with no gene match: 5. The CDR3 sequence is 15 residues long. In nucleotides, the CDR3 is TGTGCCAGCAGTTACGGGGGACAGGGGGCTGGTGGCTACACCTTC. It encodes CASSYGGQGAGGYTF.

J is TRBJ1-2 and V is TRBV27; a weak D match, TRBD1 (6 bases). The CDR3 runs to 15 residues. Deletions cut 6 bases from V and 4 bases from J, with 18 bases between. Looked up from germline, CDR1 is MNHEY and CDR2 is SMNVEV (reference sequence). The CDR3 reads CASSPLPPGAYGYTF. The CDR3 DNA reads TGTGCCAGCAGCCCTCTTCCGCCAGGGGCCTATGGCTACACCTTC.

V and J are TRBV4-3 and TRBJ2-5, with TRBD2 as a possible D gene (6 bases). V gave up 0 bases and J gave up 4 bases, with 12 bases separating them. The V gene's germline CDR1 is LGHNA and CDR2 YSLEER. CDR3 length equals 15 residues. CDR3 amino acids: CASSQESRGTETQYF. The CDR3 DNA reads as TGCGCCAGCAGCCAAGAATCCCGGGGGACAGAGACCCAGTACTTC.

The V gene is TRBV29-1, the J gene TRBJ2-5; D gene ambiguous. The length of the CDR3 is 10 residues. Germline CDR1 reads SQVTM; CDR2 reads ANQGSEA. With 4 bases removed from V and 11 bases from J, the gap between germline ends came to 11 bases. The CDR3 coding sequence is TGCAGCGTTGGTAGCCATCTACAGTACTTC. It encodes CSVGSHLQYF.

This clone was counted between two and nine times. The chain employs TRBV19 and TRBJ2-6; D not resolved. This CDR3 spans 13 amino acids. V shed 8 bases and J shed 3 bases, with 8 bases lying between them. Looked up from germline, CDR1 is LNHDA and CDR2 is SQIVND (reference sequence). CDR3 sequence reads: CASRLSGANVLTF. The CDR3 coding sequence is TGTGCCAGTCGTCTCAGTGGGGCCAACGTCCTGACTTTC.

This sequence joins TRBV6-6 and TRBJ2-5; possible D gene TRBD1, 6 bases. The tail of the sequence fits TRBJ2-7 better, so the J call may be wrong. The CDR3 contains 14 residues. Germline V lookup: CDR1 MNHNY, CDR2 SVGAGI (reference sequence). CDR3 sequence: CASRSQGLSYEQYF. The CDR3 DNA reads TGTGCCAGCAGATCACAGGGCCTCTCCTACGAGCAGTACTTC.

Details on this clone: Without the conserved terminal phenylalanine or tryptophan, this CDR3 likely stems from a read error. The chain employs TRBV19 and TRBJ1-1; D uncertain. Germline V gene data show CDR1 as LNHDA and CDR2 as SQIVND (reference sequence). The ends were cut back, 4 bases at V and 5 bases at J, with 14 bases in the middle. The CDR3 consists of 14 residues. The CDR3 nucleotides read TGTGCCAGTAGTAGGCCCTATGAATTGACTGAAGCTTTCCTT. Residues: CASSRPYELTEAFL.

This chain joins TRBV9 and TRBJ2-5; 8 bases are shared with TRBD2. Near its end, the DNA agrees better with TRBJ2-7, so the J call may be wrong. CDR3 size: 15 residues. Germline V gives CDR1 SGDLS, CDR2 YYNGEE. The DNA for the CDR3 is TGTGCCAGCAGCGTAGAGGGTAGCGGGGCTTACGAGCAGTACTTC. Its protein product is CASSVEGSGAYEQYF.

The chain combines TRBV11-3 with TRBJ2-7; perhaps TRBD1 as D (7 bases). This CDR3 is 15 amino acids long. V gave up 5 bases and J gave up 9 bases, with 23 bases separating them. Germline V gene lookup returns CDR1 SGHNT and CDR2 YENEEA. The CDR3: CASSGPAGGNTVQYF. The CDR3 nucleotides read TGTGCCAGCAGCGGGCCTGCAGGGGGGAATACGGTGCAGTACTTC. The entire variable domain, with the rest obtained from reference TRBV11-3 and TRBJ2-7, is as follows: EAGVVQSPRYKIIEKKQPVAFWCNPISGHNTLYWYLQNLGQGPELLIRYENEEAVDDSQLPKDRFSAERLKGVDSTLKIQPAELGDSAVYLCASSGPAGGNTVQYFGPGTRLTVT.

The chain has TRBV9 and TRBJ1-6; TRBD1 aligns across 7 bases. The CDR3 spans 13 residues. Unmatched junction bases numbered 4, after V lost 2 bases and J lost 11 bases. Germline V gives CDR1 SGDLS, CDR2 YYNGEE. CDR3 coding DNA: TGTGCCAGCAGCGTGACAGGGAATCCACCCCTCCACTTT. Amino acid sequence: CASSVTGNPPLHF.

This chain's CDR3 is CASSAGLAGSSYEQYF. CDR3 nucleotide sequence: TGTGCCAGCAGCGCGGGACTAGCGGGTAGCTCCTACGAGCAGTACTTC. The chain joins TRBV9 to TRBJ2-7; 12 bases line up with TRBD2. Germline trimming cut 3 bases from V and 0 bases from J; bases unmatched to any gene: 4. The CDR3 covers 16 residues. CDR1 and CDR2 (germline): SGDLS, YYNGEE. The complete variable domain, with remaining parts taken from reference TRBV9 and TRBJ2-7, reads DSGVTQTPKHLITATGQRVTLRCSPRSGDLSVYWYQQSLDQGLQFLIQYYNGEERAKGNILERFSAQQFPDLHSELNLSSLELGDSALYFCASSAGLAGSSYEQYFGPGTRLTVT.

The rearrangement uses TRBV7-8 and TRBJ1-6; 9 bases line up with TRBD1. The junction had 17 bases not matched to a gene; V was cut back by 4 bases and J by 10 bases. Per germline, CDR1 SGHVS and CDR2 FQNEAQ. The CDR3 loop spans 18 amino acids. The chain's CDR3 is CASSSGYRGRGKGSPLHF. In DNA, the CDR3 is TGTGCCAGCAGCTCCGGTTACAGGGGGCGCGGGAAGGGGTCACCCCTCCACTTT.

The V gene is TRBV19, the J gene TRBJ1-5, with TRBD1 identical over 8 bases. V lost 6 bases to trimming and J lost 0 bases; unmatched junction nucleotides: 13. CDR1 is LNHDA and CDR2 is SQIVND in the germline V gene (reference sequence). The CDR3 has 18 amino acids. The CDR3 DNA reads TGTGCCAGTAGCACCGGACAGGGTTGGGGGGATAGCAATCAGCCCCAGCATTTT. Protein: CASSTGQGWGDSNQPQHF.

This clone occurred a few times. J is TRBJ1-5 and V is TRBV7-2; no firm D call. The CDR3 extends over 14 amino acids. Germline V CDR1 and CDR2: SGHTA, FQGNSA. V was pared by 5 bases and J by 3 bases, with 11 bases between. The CDR3 DNA reads TGTGCCAGCAGCCTACAGTGGTCCAATCAGCCCCAGCATTTT. Encoded protein: CASSLQWSNQPQHF. The complete variable domain, with remaining parts taken from reference TRBV7-2 and TRBJ1-5, reads GAGVSQSPSNKVTEKGKDVELRCDPISGHTALYWYRQSLGQGLEFLIYFQGNSAPDKSGLPSDRFSAERTGGSVSTLTIQRTQQEDSAVYLCASSLQWSNQPQHFGDGTRLSIL.

This clone was observed a few times. This chain uses TRBV9 with TRBJ1-2, with 9 bases fitting TRBD1. This CDR3 contains 19 residues. With 0 bases clipped from V and 1 base from J, the junction kept 13 bases outside the gene matches. Germline V gene lookup returns CDR1 SGDLS and CDR2 YYNGEE. The CDR3 region is CASSVAFTGTGKINYGYTF. The CDR3 DNA reads as TGTGCCAGCAGCGTAGCCTTCACCGGGACAGGGAAGATTAACTATGGCTACACCTTC. The full variable domain, its missing parts supplied by reference TRBV9 and TRBJ1-2, is DSGVTQTPKHLITATGQRVTLRCSPRSGDLSVYWYQQSLDQGLQFLIQYYNGEERAKGNILERFSAQQFPDLHSELNLSSLELGDSALYFCASSVAFTGTGKINYGYTFGSGTRLTVV.

This clone was counted only a few times. The chain is built from TRBV4-3 and TRBJ1-4; D is ambiguous. The CDR3 is 13 residues long. CDR1 is LGHNA, CDR2 YSLEER, per germline. Trimming took off 5 bases at V and 8 bases at J, with 12 bases between the two ends. The CDR3 region is CASSARVREKLFF. CDR3 bases: TGCGCCAGCAGCGCTCGGGTTCGGGAAAAACTGTTTTTT.

The rearrangement uses TRBV5-5 and TRBJ2-5, with 8 bases matching TRBD1. This CDR3 contains 13 residues. J was trimmed by 5 bases and V by 3 bases; bases with no gene match: 3. Per germline, CDR1 SGHKS and CDR2 YYEKEE (reference sequence). Here the CDR3 reads CASSWTGRETQYF. In DNA, the CDR3 is TGTGCCAGCAGCTGGACAGGGAGGGAGACCCAGTACTTC. Drawing the rest from reference TRBV5-5 and TRBJ2-5, the complete variable domain is DAGVTQSPTHLIKTRGQQVTLRCSPISGHKSVSWYQQVLGQGPQFIFQYYEKEERGRGNFPDRFSARQFPNYSSELNVNALLLGDSALYLCASSWTGRETQYFGPGTRLLVL.

This clone was detected a few times. This rearrangement joins TRBV5-4 to TRBJ1-2, with 7 bases matching TRBD1. The CDR3 totals 15 residues. Looked up from germline, CDR1 is SGHNT and CDR2 is YYREEE (reference sequence). V gave up 4 bases and J gave up 2 bases; unmatched junction bases: 8. CDR3 nucleotides: TGTGCCAGCAGCGTAGACGGAGGGGGCAACTATGGCTACACCTTC. Protein: CASSVDGGGNYGYTF.

The V call is TRBV14, the J call TRBJ1-2; unclear D gene. Germline values: CDR1 SGHDN, CDR2 FVKESK. The CDR3 spans 13 residues. V lost 1 base and J lost 7, with 10 bases in between. CDR3 protein: CASSQVAGFGYTF. The CDR3 DNA sequence: TGTGCCAGCAGCCAAGTTGCGGGCTTTGGCTACACCTTC.

The chain couples TRBV5-4 to TRBJ1-2; a possible D gene is TRBD1 (6 bases). Germline CDR1 SGHNT, CDR2 YYREEE (reference sequence). V was cut by 4 bases and J by 0 bases, with 16 bases left in between. CDR3 length equals 16 residues. The CDR3 bases are TGTGCCAGCAGCCTGGACCAGGACAGTACTAACTATGGCTACACCTTC. It encodes CASSLDQDSTNYGYTF.